This T cell receptor beta chain is drawn from a study of shared clonotypes between healthy human individuals. The CDR3 runs to 15 residues. V was clipped by 4 bases and J by 2 bases; unmatched bases: 5. The germline CDR1 and CDR2 sequences are SGDLS and YYNGEE. Cells designated naive CD8 were CD45RO-negative and were positively selected for CCR7, with terminally differentiated effector memory CD45RA+ cells excluded. Study processing details: Filtering differed because ImmunoSEQ produced junction-only sequences that carried no quality scores. Repertoires were generated with immunoSEQ multiplex PCR, while TCRdb's copy carries only in-frame clones and drops some. Clone size and the V and J calls come from that table; the DNA yielded D and trimming. Among 2 million or so clones listed, around 96% were seen once.

The chain recombines TRBV9 with TRBJ1-3; TRBD1 aligns across 8 bases. The sequenced sample consisted of naive CD8+ T cells sorted from blood. This TCR was sampled from a young man in good health. This CDR3 reads CASSPKTGAGNTIYF. Here the CDR3 DNA reads TGTGCCAGCAGCCCAAAGACAGGGGCTGGAAACACCATATATTTT.